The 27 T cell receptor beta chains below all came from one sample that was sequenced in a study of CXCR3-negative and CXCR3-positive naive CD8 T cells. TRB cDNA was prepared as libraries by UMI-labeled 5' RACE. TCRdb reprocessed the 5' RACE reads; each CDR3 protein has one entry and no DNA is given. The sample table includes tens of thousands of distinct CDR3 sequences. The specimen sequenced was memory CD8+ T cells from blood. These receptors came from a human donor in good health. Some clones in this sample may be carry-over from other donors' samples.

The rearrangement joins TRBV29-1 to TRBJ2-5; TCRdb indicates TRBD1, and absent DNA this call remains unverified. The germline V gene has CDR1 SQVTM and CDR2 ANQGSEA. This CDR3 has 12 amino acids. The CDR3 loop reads CRWPGGRETQYF.

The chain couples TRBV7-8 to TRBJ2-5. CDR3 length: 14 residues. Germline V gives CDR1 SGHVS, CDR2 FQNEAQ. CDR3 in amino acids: CASSLVVVQETQYF. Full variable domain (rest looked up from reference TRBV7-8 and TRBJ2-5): GAGVSQSPRYKVAKRGQDVALRCDPISGHVSLFWYQQALGQGPEFLTYFQNEAQLDKSGLPSDRFFAERPEGSVSTLKIQRTQQEDSAVYLCASSLVVVQETQYFGPGTRLLVL.

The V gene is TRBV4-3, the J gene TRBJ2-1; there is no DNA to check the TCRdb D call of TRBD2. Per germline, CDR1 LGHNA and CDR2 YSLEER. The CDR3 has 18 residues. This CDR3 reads CASSQDSQRGAPYNEQFF.

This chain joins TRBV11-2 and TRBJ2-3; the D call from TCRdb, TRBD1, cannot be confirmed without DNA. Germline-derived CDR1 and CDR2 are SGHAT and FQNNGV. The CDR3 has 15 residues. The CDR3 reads CASSLEARGTDTQYF.

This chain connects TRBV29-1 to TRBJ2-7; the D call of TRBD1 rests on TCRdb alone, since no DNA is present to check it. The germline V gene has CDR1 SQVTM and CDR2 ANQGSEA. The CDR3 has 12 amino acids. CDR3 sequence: CSVETGPVEQYF.

The CDR3 loop is CASSQEVAFSYEQYF. The rearrangement links TRBV4-2 to TRBJ2-7. Germline V gene sequence: CDR1 LGHNA, CDR2 YNFKEQ. The CDR3 has 15 residues.

The CDR3 here is CASSHTGLGAFF. The chain carries TRBV27 and TRBJ1-1; TCRdb designates TRBD1, a call that cannot be tested without DNA. Germline V gene lookup returns CDR1 MNHEY and CDR2 SMNVEV (reference sequence). The CDR3 spans 12 residues.

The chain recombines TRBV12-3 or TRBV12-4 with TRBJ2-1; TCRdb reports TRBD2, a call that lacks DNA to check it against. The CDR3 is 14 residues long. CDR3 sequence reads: CASSLVAGDNEQFF.

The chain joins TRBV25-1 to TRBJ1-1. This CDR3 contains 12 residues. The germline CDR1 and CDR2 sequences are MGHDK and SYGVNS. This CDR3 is CASSVGTSEAFF.

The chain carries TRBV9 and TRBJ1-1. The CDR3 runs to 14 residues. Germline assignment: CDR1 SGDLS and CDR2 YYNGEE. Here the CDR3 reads CASSLTGLSTEAFF.

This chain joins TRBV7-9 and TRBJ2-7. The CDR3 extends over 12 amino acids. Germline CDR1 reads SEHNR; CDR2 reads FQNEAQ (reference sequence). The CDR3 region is CASRGRSYEQYF. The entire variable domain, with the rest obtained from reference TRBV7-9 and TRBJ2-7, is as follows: DTGVSQNPRHKITKRGQNVTFRCDPISEHNRLYWYRQTLGQGPEFLTYFQNEAQLEKSRLLSDRFSAERPKGSFSTLEIQRTEQGDSAMYLCASRGRSYEQYFGPGTRLTVT.

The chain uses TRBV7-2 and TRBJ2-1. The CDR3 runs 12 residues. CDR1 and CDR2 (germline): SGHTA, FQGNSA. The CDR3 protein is CASSSHYNEQFF.

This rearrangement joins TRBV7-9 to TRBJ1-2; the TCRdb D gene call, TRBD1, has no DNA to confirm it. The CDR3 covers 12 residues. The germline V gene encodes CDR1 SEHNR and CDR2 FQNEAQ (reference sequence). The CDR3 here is CASSFDSYGYTF.

The CDR3 sequence is CASSPTGYSNQPQHF. The chain uses TRBV5-1 and TRBJ1-5. The length of the CDR3 is 15 residues. Germline V gene sequence: CDR1 SGHRS, CDR2 YFSETQ. The full variable domain, rest sourced from reference TRBV5-1 and TRBJ1-5, is KAGVTQTPRYLIKTRGQQVTLSCSPISGHRSVSWYQQTPGQGLQFLFEYFSETQRNKGNFPGRFSGRQFSNSRSEMNVSTLELGDSALYLCASSPTGYSNQPQHFGDGTRLSIL.

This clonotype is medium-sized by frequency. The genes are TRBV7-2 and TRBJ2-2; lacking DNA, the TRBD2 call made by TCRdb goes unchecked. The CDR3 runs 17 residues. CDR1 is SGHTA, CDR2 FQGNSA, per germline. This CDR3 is CASSLWTSGVNTGELFF.

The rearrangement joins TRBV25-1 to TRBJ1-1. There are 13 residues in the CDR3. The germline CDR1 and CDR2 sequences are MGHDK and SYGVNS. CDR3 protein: CASNVLDNTEAFF.

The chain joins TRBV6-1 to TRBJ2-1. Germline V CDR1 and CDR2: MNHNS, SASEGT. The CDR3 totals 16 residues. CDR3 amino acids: CASSELGDSSYNEQFF.

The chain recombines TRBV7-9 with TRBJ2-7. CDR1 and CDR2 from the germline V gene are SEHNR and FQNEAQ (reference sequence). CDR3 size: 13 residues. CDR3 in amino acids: CASNLVNSYEQYF.

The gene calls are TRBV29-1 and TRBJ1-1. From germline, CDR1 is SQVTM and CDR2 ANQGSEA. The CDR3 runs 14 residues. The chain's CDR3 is CSVDSGVLNTEAFF. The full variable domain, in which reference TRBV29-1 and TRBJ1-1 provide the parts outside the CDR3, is SAVISQKPSRDICQRGTSLTIQCQVDSQVTMMFWYRQQPGQSLTLIATANQGSEATYESGFVIDKFPISRPNLTFSTLTVSNMSPEDSSIYLCSVDSGVLNTEAFFGQGTRLTVV.

CDR3 in amino acids: CASSHPGLAATNYEQYF. V and J are TRBV28 and TRBJ2-7; TCRdb's D call of TRBD2 is untestable without DNA. CDR3 length: 17 amino acids. CDR1 is MDHEN and CDR2 is SYDVKM in the germline V gene.

The CDR3 loop is CASSAGTDTEAFF. The chain uses TRBV18 and TRBJ1-1. The CDR3 spans 13 residues. Germline V lookup: CDR1 KGHSH, CDR2 LQKENI.

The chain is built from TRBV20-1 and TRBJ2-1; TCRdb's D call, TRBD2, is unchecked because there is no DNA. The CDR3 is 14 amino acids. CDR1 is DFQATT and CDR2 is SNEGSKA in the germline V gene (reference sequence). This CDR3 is CSARLLAGELEQFF.

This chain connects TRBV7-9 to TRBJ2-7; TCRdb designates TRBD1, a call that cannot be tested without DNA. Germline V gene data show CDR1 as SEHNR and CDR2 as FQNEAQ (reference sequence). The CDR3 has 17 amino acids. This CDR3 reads CASSSGGGGTGSYEQYF.

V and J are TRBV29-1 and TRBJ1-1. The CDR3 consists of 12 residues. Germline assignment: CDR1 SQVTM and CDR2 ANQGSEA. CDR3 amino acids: CSVEAFGVGAFF.

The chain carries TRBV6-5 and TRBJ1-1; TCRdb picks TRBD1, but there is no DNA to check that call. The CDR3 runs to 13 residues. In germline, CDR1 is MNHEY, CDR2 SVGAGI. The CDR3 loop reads CASSSGANTEAFF.

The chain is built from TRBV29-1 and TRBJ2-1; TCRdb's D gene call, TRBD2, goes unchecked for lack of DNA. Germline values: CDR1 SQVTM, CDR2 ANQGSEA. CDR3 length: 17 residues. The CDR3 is CSVEGLRGLATDNEQFF.

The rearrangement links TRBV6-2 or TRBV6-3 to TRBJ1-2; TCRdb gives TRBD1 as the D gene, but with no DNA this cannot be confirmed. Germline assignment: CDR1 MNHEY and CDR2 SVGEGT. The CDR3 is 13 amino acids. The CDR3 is CASSYEYRGGYTF.